This entry lists 4 T cell receptor beta chains sequenced from one sample in a study of cytomegalovirus exposure and HLA in healthy donors. The PCR used 60 Vbeta and 13 Jbeta primers. The assay was immunoSEQ multiplex PCR, and TCRdb's table has in-frame clones only and misses some. The sample records around 100,000 clones, about four fifths being singletons. The sequencing sample was made of PBMCs. These receptors all come from a man aged 18 to 29 in good health and CMV-seronegative.

The V and J genes are TRBV2 and TRBJ1-1; D is perhaps TRBD1 (6 bases). This CDR3 is 13 amino acids long. V was cut by 4 bases and J by 3 bases, with 9 bases left in between. CDR1 SNHLY and CDR2 FYNNEI come from the germline V gene. As DNA, the CDR3 is TGTGCCAGCAGTGTCCAGGGGTACACTGAAGCTTTCTTT. Translated, it gives CASSVQGYTEAFF. The full variable domain, rest sourced from reference TRBV2 and TRBJ1-1, is EPEVTQTPSHQVTQMGQEVILRCVPISNHLYFYWYRQILGQKVEFLVSFYNNEISEKSEIFDDQFSVERPDGSNFTLKIRSTKLEDSAMYFCASSVQGYTEAFFGQGTRLTVV.

The gene calls are TRBV9 and TRBJ2-5; 13 bases are shared with TRBD2. The CDR3 is made up of 15 amino acids. Germline V CDR1 and CDR2: SGDLS, YYNGEE. J lost 5 bases, V lost 4 bases, and 5 bases had no gene match. CDR3: CASSFTSGGGETQYF. The CDR3 DNA is TGTGCCAGCAGCTTTACTAGCGGGGGGGGCGAGACCCAGTACTTC.

The chain uses TRBV2 and TRBJ2-7, with 9 bases aligning to TRBD1. The trim removed 4 bases at V and 4 bases at J, leaving 5 bases unmatched. Germline V gene data show CDR1 as SNHLY and CDR2 as FYNNEI. The CDR3 is made up of 14 amino acids. CDR3 DNA sequence: TGTGCCAGCAGTGGGACAGGGGTTATGTACGAGCAGTACTTC. Translated, it gives CASSGTGVMYEQYF. The full variable domain, rest sourced from reference TRBV2 and TRBJ2-7, is EPEVTQTPSHQVTQMGQEVILRCVPISNHLYFYWYRQILGQKVEFLVSFYNNEISEKSEIFDDQFSVERPDGSNFTLKIRSTKLEDSAMYFCASSGTGVMYEQYFGPGTRLTVT.

The chain links TRBV7-2 to TRBJ1-2; 11 bases fit TRBD1. After removal of 5 bases from V and 2 bases from J, the junction contained 1 base not matched to a gene. The CDR3 extends over 14 amino acids. Germline assignment: CDR1 SGHTA and CDR2 FQGNSA. CDR3 protein: CASSRTGGNYGYTF. CDR3 coding DNA: TGTGCCAGCAGCCGGACAGGGGGCAACTATGGCTACACCTTC.